These T cell receptor beta chains were read from a single sample in a study of T cell changes during pregnancy in multiple sclerosis. Data came from immunoSEQ multiplex PCR; TCRdb stores just in-frame clones and leaves some out. The table includes more than 35,000 clones, around nine tenths detected once. The sample was CD8+ T cells from peripheral blood mononuclear cells, taken in the third trimester of pregnancy. The receptors stem from a female donor with multiple sclerosis, enrolled in a pregnancy study. Both conserved end residues are part of each CDR3. The D gene is left open where the match is weak. Clone sizes are given selectively: once, few, many, or a class where the clone is expanded.

V gene: TRBV11-3; clone size: once; J gene: TRBJ2-5; D gene: .; CDR3 DNA: TGTGCCAGCAGCAAAAGGGGGGGAGAGGTACAAGAGACCCAGTACTTC; CDR3 protein: CASSKRGGEVQETQYF
V gene: TRBV19; clone size: .; J gene: TRBJ2-1; D gene: TRBD2; CDR3 DNA: TGTGCCAGTAGTATGTGGGGGGGCTCCTACAATGAGCAGTTCTTC; CDR3 protein: CASSMWGGSYNEQFF
V gene: TRBV11-2; clone size: .; J gene: TRBJ2-3; D gene: .; CDR3 DNA: TGTGCCAGCAGCCCCAGGGGTACCACAGATACGCAGTATTTT; CDR3 protein: CASSPRGTTDTQYF
V gene: TRBV19; clone size: .; J gene: TRBJ2-2; D gene: TRBD2; CDR3 DNA: TGTGCCAGTAACCCTAGCGGGGGGAACACCGGGGAGCTGTTTTTT; CDR3 protein: CASNPSGGNTGELFF
V gene: TRBV18; clone size: .; J gene: TRBJ1-2; D gene: TRBD1; CDR3 DNA: TGTGCCAGCTCACCAAGGGGGCAGCAGAACTATGGCTACACCTTC; CDR3 protein: CASSPRGQQNYGYTF
V gene: TRBV6-1; clone size: .; J gene: TRBJ2-1; D gene: TRBD2; CDR3 DNA: TGTGCCACCGTGACTAGCGGATACAATGAGCAGTTCTTC; CDR3 protein: CATVTSGYNEQFF
V gene: TRBV5-6; clone size: once; J gene: TRBJ2-3; D gene: TRBD2; CDR3 DNA: TGTGCCAGCAGCTTGGAAGAGACTAGCGGACATACGCAGTATTTT; CDR3 protein: CASSLEETSGHTQYF
V gene: TRBV10-3; clone size: .; J gene: TRBJ2-7; D gene: TRBD1; CDR3 DNA: TGTGCCATCAGGGGGGACAGGGGGCTCTACGAGCAGTACTTC; CDR3 protein: CAIRGDRGLYEQYF
V gene: TRBV4-1; clone size: once; J gene: TRBJ1-2; D gene: TRBD1; CDR3 DNA: TGCGCCAGCAGCCAAGGTCACCAGGGACAGAGCTATGGCTACACCTTC; CDR3 protein: CASSQGHQGQSYGYTF
V gene: TRBV27; clone size: .; J gene: TRBJ2-3; D gene: .; CDR3 DNA: TGTGCCAGCAGTTTTTTGACTAGGGAGAGCACAGATACGCAGTATTTT; CDR3 protein: CASSFLTRESTDTQYF
V gene: TRBV30; clone size: .; J gene: TRBJ1-1; D gene: TRBD1; CDR3 DNA: TGTGCCTTAATGAGGGGGACAGCCGAAGCTTTCTTT; CDR3 protein: CALMRGTAEAFF
V gene: TRBV4-3; clone size: .; J gene: TRBJ1-6; D gene: .; CDR3 DNA: TGCGCCAGCAGCCAAGATACCTATAATTCACCCCTCCACTTT; CDR3 protein: CASSQDTYNSPLHF
V gene: TRBV19; clone size: .; J gene: TRBJ2-3; D gene: .; CDR3 DNA: TGTGCCAGTAGTAGCCCTGGTCATGATGAGTCCCGAGTCACAGATACGCAGTATTTT; CDR3 protein: CASSSPGHDESRVTDTQYF
V gene: TRBV27; clone size: .; J gene: TRBJ1-6; D gene: TRBD1; CDR3 DNA: TGTGCCAGCAGTTTAGGGACAGACTCCTATAATTCACCCCTCCACTTT; CDR3 protein: CASSLGTDSYNSPLHF
V gene: TRBV5-6; clone size: .; J gene: TRBJ2-7; D gene: TRBD2; CDR3 DNA: TGTGCCAGCAGCTTGGGACTAGCGGGCTCCTACGAGCAGTACTTC; CDR3 protein: CASSLGLAGSYEQYF
V gene: TRBV29-1; clone size: few; J gene: TRBJ2-7; D gene: .; CDR3 DNA: TGCAGCGTTGCGGGAGTCGATGTCGACGAGCAGTACTTC; CDR3 protein: CSVAGVDVDEQYF
V gene: TRBV5-1; clone size: .; J gene: TRBJ2-2; D gene: TRBD1; CDR3 DNA: TGCGCCAGCAGCTTCTCCAGGGGGCCCCCCGGGGAGCTGTTTTTT; CDR3 protein: CASSFSRGPPGELFF
V gene: TRBV30; clone size: few; J gene: TRBJ1-5; D gene: .; CDR3 DNA: TGTGCCTGGAACCAGGGGATCAATCAGCCCCAGCATTTT; CDR3 protein: CAWNQGINQPQHF
V gene: TRBV5-8; clone size: once; J gene: TRBJ1-4; D gene: .; CDR3 DNA: TGTGCCAGCAGCCCCCGGGCGGGGAGGTTTTTT; CDR3 protein: CASSPRAGRFF
V gene: TRBV6-5; clone size: .; J gene: TRBJ1-6; D gene: .; CDR3 DNA: TGTGCCAGCAGTTACGGGCGGGCCTATAATTCACCCCTCCACTTT; CDR3 protein: CASSYGRAYNSPLHF
V gene: TRBV7-2; clone size: .; J gene: TRBJ2-1; D gene: TRBD1; CDR3 DNA: TGTGCCAGCAGCCTGGACAGGGGGCGTAATGAGCAGTTCTTC; CDR3 protein: CASSLDRGRNEQFF
V gene: TRBV6-5; clone size: .; J gene: TRBJ1-1; D gene: .; CDR3 DNA: TGTGCCAGCAGCCTGGGAGGGGGCACTGAAGCTTTCTTT; CDR3 protein: CASSLGGGTEAFF
V gene: TRBV5-4; clone size: .; J gene: TRBJ2-1; D gene: TRBD1; CDR3 DNA: TGTGCCAGCAGCTTCGGGGACAGCTACAATGAGCAGTTCTTC; CDR3 protein: CASSFGDSYNEQFF
V gene: TRBV11-2; clone size: few; J gene: TRBJ1-4; D gene: .; CDR3 DNA: TGTGCCAGCAGCCCTACAGGGACAACTAATGAAAAACTGTTTTTT; CDR3 protein: CASSPTGTTNEKLFF
V gene: TRBV27; clone size: .; J gene: TRBJ2-1; D gene: .; CDR3 DNA: TGTGCCACCTCACGGCTAGCGTTGTACAATGAGCAGTTCTTC; CDR3 protein: CATSRLALYNEQFF
V gene: TRBV7-9; clone size: .; J gene: TRBJ1-1; D gene: .; CDR3 DNA: TGTGCCAGCAGCTCCGTCAGAGACTATCAAGCTTTCTTT; CDR3 protein: CASSSVRDYQAFF
V gene: TRBV12-5; clone size: .; J gene: TRBJ2-5; D gene: .; CDR3 DNA: TGTGCTAGTGGTTTGGTACCAGGGATCGAGACCCAGTACTTC; CDR3 protein: CASGLVPGIETQYF
V gene: TRBV11-3; clone size: .; J gene: TRBJ1-1; D gene: TRBD1; CDR3 DNA: TGTGCCAGCAGCATACCCATCTCGACAGGGAAGGGGGAGAACACTGAAGCTTTCTTT; CDR3 protein: CASSIPISTGKGENTEAFF
V gene: TRBV6-5; clone size: .; J gene: TRBJ2-5; D gene: .; CDR3 DNA: TGTGCCAGCACGGCAGGGGGGAGGGAGACCCAGTACTTC; CDR3 protein: CASTAGGRETQYF
V gene: TRBV13; clone size: .; J gene: TRBJ2-2; D gene: .; CDR3 DNA: TGTGCCAGCAGCGCCCCTCTAGGGGTCGACACCGGGGAGCTGTTTTTT; CDR3 protein: CASSAPLGVDTGELFF
V gene: TRBV2; clone size: medium-sized; J gene: TRBJ1-4; D gene: TRBD1; CDR3 DNA: TGTGCCAGCAGGGCCGGACAGGGACCTAATGAAAAACTGTTTTTT; CDR3 protein: CASRAGQGPNEKLFF
V gene: TRBV6-1; clone size: .; J gene: TRBJ1-2; D gene: .; CDR3 DNA: TGTGCCAGCAGTTCCCGGGACTCGTCTGGCTACACCTTC; CDR3 protein: CASSSRDSSGYTF
V gene: TRBV4-1; clone size: .; J gene: TRBJ2-6; D gene: .; CDR3 DNA: TGCGCCAGCAGCCAAGTTTCGCCCCAGGGGTATGGGGCCAACGTCCTGACTTTC; CDR3 protein: CASSQVSPQGYGANVLTF
V gene: TRBV4-2; clone size: .; J gene: TRBJ2-7; D gene: .; CDR3 DNA: TGTGCCAGCAGCCAAGAGTCTAATGGCTACGAGCAGTACTTC; CDR3 protein: CASSQESNGYEQYF
V gene: TRBV5-4; clone size: .; J gene: TRBJ2-7; D gene: .; CDR3 DNA: TGTGCCAGCAGCTTCAGGTACGGGAGCGAGCAGTACTTC; CDR3 protein: CASSFRYGSEQYF
V gene: TRBV7-2; clone size: .; J gene: TRBJ2-7; D gene: .; CDR3 DNA: TGTGCCAGCAGCCTCGACGGGGATCGTTCCTACGAGCAGTACTTC; CDR3 protein: CASSLDGDRSYEQYF
V gene: TRBV5-5; clone size: .; J gene: TRBJ2-7; D gene: .; CDR3 DNA: TGTGCCAGCAGCTTGGCTCCAGGGCCCTACGAGCAGTACTTC; CDR3 protein: CASSLAPGPYEQYF